The sequence of this TCR beta chain was determined in a study of blood T cell repertoires in COVID-19. At the level of the study: From the United States, Italy and Spain came samples of acute and convalescent COVID-19. PBMCs, B-cell-depleted T cells, or T cells were the source of the cDNA or gDNA that made up the material.

Assay used: immunoSEQ multiplex PCR; TCRdb lists only in-frame clones, some missing. This table holds some 81,000 clones, 90% to 95% found once. The CDR3 runs to 15 residues. Germline assignment: CDR1 SGHVS and CDR2 FNYEAQ. The junction had 11 bases not matched to a gene; V was cut back by 5 bases and J by 5 bases. The sample taken for sequencing was peripheral blood. The receptor's source is a human donor with active COVID-19. The donor label of this sample is uncertain. The rearrangement joins TRBV7-6 to TRBJ2-7; 8 bases align to TRBD2. In DNA, the CDR3 is TGTGCCAGCAGCACCTTAGCGGGATCCCCCCACGAGCAGTACTTC. Translation gives CASSTLAGSPHEQYF.